These 5 T cell receptor beta chains were sequenced from one sample in a study of T cells in Graves' hyperthyroidism and ophthalmopathy (dated by TCRdb to between 2018 and 2021). Library method: multiplex PCR. TCRdb names Illumina HiSeq 2000 as the instrument used. TCR beta CDR3 regions were amplified from RNA transcripts. A first-round RT-PCR of the TCR CDR3 used the HTBI primer set with the Qiagen OneStep RT-PCR kit. TCRdb trimmed public reads at Q25 via fastp, called clones via MiXCR and kept in-frame beta chains. Identical CDR3 protein sequences are pooled into one entry, listed with their most common genes and DNA. In this sample the table shows approximately 570,000 distinct CDR3 sequences, just under 20% of which occur a single time. The ten biggest clones cover roughly 50% of the sample. The sample comprised blood. All receptors derive from a man aged 35-49 years with Graves' ophthalmopathy.

This clonotype was seen at least ten times. The V gene is TRBV9, the J gene TRBJ2-1, with 10 nucleotides matching TRBD2. V dropped 2 bases and J dropped 5; count of bases not matched to a gene: 4. The CDR3 covers 15 residues. Germline V gene lookup returns CDR1 SGDLS and CDR2 YYNGEE. CDR3 amino acids: CASSVGTSAHNEQFF. The CDR3 DNA is TGTGCCAGCAGCGTCGGGACTAGCGCCCACAATGAGCAGTTCTTC.

There are many counts of this clonotype. This rearrangement joins TRBV27 to TRBJ2-5; D is ambiguous. The CDR3 is 14 amino acids. Germline V CDR1 and CDR2: MNHEY, SMNVEV (reference sequence). V shed 3 bases and J shed 3 bases, with 11 bases lying between them. CDR3 sequence (DNA): TGTGCCAGCAGTTTGGAAAGCGCGGAAGAGACCCAGTACTTC. Translated, it gives CASSLESAEETQYF.

This clonotype was counted many times. The rearrangement uses TRBV28 and TRBJ2-3, with D possibly matching TRBD2 (7 bases). This CDR3 has 18 amino acids. The V end was cut by 7 bases, the J end by 2 bases, with 25 bases between. The germline gives CDR1 MDHEN, CDR2 SYDVKM. CDR3 sequence reads: CASIFRNFRGAPTDTQYF. The CDR3, as DNA: TGTGCCAGCATATTCCGCAATTTCCGGGGGGCCCCCACAGATACGCAGTATTTT.

There are a few counts of this clonotype. This sequence joins TRBV2 and TRBJ1-4; maybe TRBD1 (6 bases). CDR3 size: 15 residues. Per germline, CDR1 SNHLY and CDR2 FYNNEI. V was trimmed by 6 bases and J by 7 bases, leaving 18 bases between them. The CDR3 region has the DNA TGTGCCAGCAGAAAACAGGGTACGGTCGGTGAAAAACTGTTTTTT. It encodes CASRKQGTVGEKLFF.

This clonotype was recorded many times. This chain joins TRBV10-3 and TRBJ2-7; no clear D gene. Germline CDR1 is ENHRY and CDR2 is SYGVKD. The CDR3 runs 13 residues. V was cut by 0 bases and J by 2 bases, with 5 bases left in between. The CDR3 loop is CAISESVTYEQYF. The CDR3 region has the DNA TGTGCCATCAGTGAGTCTGTGACCTACGAGCAGTACTTC.